The entry below describes one TCR beta chain. This clonotype was seen many times. Its antigen is not yet known. Base quality data are lacking; no much larger clone is found one base away. Library method: 5' RACE. Data came from a NextSeq 500. In the TCR library protocol, unique molecular identifiers were attached to individual cDNA molecules to correct for PCR bias and sequencing error. Both TCR alpha and beta chains were sequenced, and tight co-correlation was observed between alpha and beta sequence abundances in each sample. The original pipeline was this. Decombinator V4 was used to perform V gene, J gene and CDR3 annotation of TCR sequences. TCRs were defined as expanded if a significant change between any two time points was detected under a Poisson model with p below 0.0001. TCR abundances were normalised to the total number of TCRs sequenced per sample and expressed as counts per million. VDJdb, accessed 1 November 2021, was searched for CMV, EBV and SARS-CoV-2 annotated TCRs, excluding TCRs annotated for multiple antigens. Through fastp at Q25 and MiXCR, TCRdb rebuilt clones from the public reads, retaining in-frame beta chains. When rows share a CDR3 protein, they turn into one entry using the most common DNA and genes. It is TCRdb's table, rather than the study itself, that gives the V and J calls and clone size. For this sample the table gives some 91,000 distinct CDR3 sequences, of which about 10% were detected only once. Roughly 4.8% of the sample lies in the top ten.

The source of the sample is a study of early T cells in non-severe SARS-CoV-2 infection (dated by TCRdb to the early 2020s). Concerning the study at large: Because TCR sequencing was done on bulk RNA from unsorted whole blood, the alpha and beta chains could not be paired.

This was a case-control study nested in a cohort of healthcare workers in London, UK, who had nasopharyngeal swab PCR tests and blood samples taken every week. Healthcare workers were recruited between 23 and 31 March 2020, during the week of the UK lockdown, and were followed weekly for up to roughly 15 weeks. The paper as a whole reports these results and caveats: VDJdb matching was skewed toward anti-spike CD8 responses and likely underestimated virus-specific expansions by missing private and CD4 specificities.

The receptor was derived from an adult who was a healthcare worker with PCR-confirmed SARS-CoV-2 infection or an uninfected control (not recorded which). The starting material was whole blood, obtained at baseline.

The CDR3 is CASSLSGEINEQFF. The nucleotide sequence is given as TGTGCCAGCAGCTTATCGGGAGAGATAAATGAGCAGTTCTTC. The V and J genes are TRBV11-3 and TRBJ2-1; perhaps TRBD2 is the D gene, with 6 bases matching. The CDR3, from cysteine to phenylalanine, totals 14 residues. Only the CDR3 region is kept as DNA, spanning 42 bases read in frame from base 1. Trimming costs V 2 bases and J 7 bases, and their ends lie 12 bases apart. Via the germline V gene, CDR1 is SGHNT and CDR2 YENEEA. With the portions outside the CDR3 filled from the reference TRBV11-3 and TRBJ2-1 genes, the complete variable region becomes EAGVVQSPRYKIIEKKQPVAFWCNPISGHNTLYWYLQNLGQGPELLIRYENEEAVDDSQLPKDRFSAERLKGVDSTLKIQPAELGDSAVYLCASSLSGEINEQFFGPGTRLTVL.